This T cell receptor (beta chain) came from a study of T cell changes during pregnancy in multiple sclerosis. V shed 11 bases and J shed 0 bases, with 11 bases lying between them. Germline V gene lookup returns CDR1 MNHEY and CDR2 SVGAGI. CDR3 length: 13 residues. Using immunoSEQ multiplex PCR, the repertoire was profiled, and TCRdb retains in-frame clones only, with some absent. The sample has 70,000 to 100,000 clones; more than 90% are singletons. The sequence was collected from a female donor with multiple sclerosis, enrolled in a pregnancy study. This specimen consisted of peripheral blood, obtained in the first trimester of pregnancy. This chain joins TRBV6-5 and TRBJ1-3; D is ambiguous. The CDR3 coding sequence is TGTGCCTCTTCGGAGCTCTCTGGAAACACCATATATTTT. Residues: CASSELSGNTIYF.